This T cell receptor (beta chain) derives from a study of T cells after yellow fever vaccination. The CDR3 is made up of 17 amino acids. Losses at the gene ends were 5 bases for V and 4 bases for J; bases not matched to a gene: 14. TCRdb re-called the 5' RACE reads through MiXCR, storing one row per CDR3 protein. This table has 500,000 to 550,000 distinct CDR3 sequences, 20% to 25% appearing once. The rearrangement uses TRBV12-3 or TRBV12-4 and TRBJ2-3; 8 bases fit TRBD2. Here the sequenced sample was PBMCs, taken approximately 22 days after the first yellow fever vaccination. The sequence came from a man between 18 and 29 years old who received the YFV17D yellow fever vaccine. CDR3 in DNA: TGTGCCAGCAGTCAAGACGGGGGGGCCGGGGTTTCAGATACGCAGTATTTT. Translated, it gives CASSQDGGAGVSDTQYF.